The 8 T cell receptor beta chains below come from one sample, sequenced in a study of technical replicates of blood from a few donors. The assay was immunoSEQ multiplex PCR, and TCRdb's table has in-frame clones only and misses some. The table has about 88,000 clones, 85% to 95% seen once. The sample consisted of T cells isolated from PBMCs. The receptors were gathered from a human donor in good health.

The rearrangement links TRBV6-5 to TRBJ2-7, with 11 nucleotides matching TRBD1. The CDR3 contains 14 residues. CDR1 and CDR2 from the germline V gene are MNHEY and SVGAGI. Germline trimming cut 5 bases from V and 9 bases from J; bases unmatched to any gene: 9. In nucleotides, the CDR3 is TGTGCCAGCAGTGTTTCCGGGACAGGGGGGAGGCAGTACTTC. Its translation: CASSVSGTGGRQYF.

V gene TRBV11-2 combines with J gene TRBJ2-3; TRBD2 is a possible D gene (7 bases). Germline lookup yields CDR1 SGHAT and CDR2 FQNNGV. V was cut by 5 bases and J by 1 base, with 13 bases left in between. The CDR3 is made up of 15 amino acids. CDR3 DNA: TGTGCCAGCAGCCAAGGGGGGGGCGGCACAGATACGCAGTATTTT. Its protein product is CASSQGGGGTDTQYF.

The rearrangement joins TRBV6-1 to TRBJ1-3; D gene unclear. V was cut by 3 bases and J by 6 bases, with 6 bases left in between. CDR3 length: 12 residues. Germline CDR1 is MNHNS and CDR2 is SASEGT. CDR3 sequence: CASSERENTIYF. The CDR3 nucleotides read TGTGCCAGCAGTGAGCGAGAAAACACCATATATTTT.

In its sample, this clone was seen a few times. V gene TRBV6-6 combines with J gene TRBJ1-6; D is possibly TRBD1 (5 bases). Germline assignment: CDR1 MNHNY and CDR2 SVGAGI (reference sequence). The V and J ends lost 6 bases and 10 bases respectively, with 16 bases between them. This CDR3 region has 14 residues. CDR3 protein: CASSQLAPGSPLHF. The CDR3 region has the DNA TGTGCCAGCAGCCAACTAGCCCCAGGGTCACCCCTCCACTTT.

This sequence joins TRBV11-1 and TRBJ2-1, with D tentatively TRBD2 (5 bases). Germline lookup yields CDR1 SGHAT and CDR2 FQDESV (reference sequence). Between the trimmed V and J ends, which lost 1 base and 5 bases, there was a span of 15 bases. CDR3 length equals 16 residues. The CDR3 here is CASSLDVDRGHNEQFF. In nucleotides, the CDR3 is TGTGCCAGCAGCTTAGATGTGGACCGAGGGCACAATGAGCAGTTCTTC.

The CDR3 sequence is CAWTMDSSSYEQYF. The CDR3 region has the DNA TGTGCCTGGACCATGGACAGTAGCTCCTACGAGCAGTACTTC. The V gene is TRBV30, the J gene TRBJ2-7; D possibly corresponds to TRBD1 (6 bases). Germline V gene data show CDR1 as GTSNPN and CDR2 as SVGIG (reference sequence). Trimming stripped 4 bases from V and 0 bases from J, with 13 bases between. The CDR3 length is 14 residues. Full variable domain (outside the CDR3, taken from reference TRBV30 and TRBJ2-7): SQTIHQWPATLVQPVGSPLSLECTVEGTSNPNLYWYRQAAGRGLQLLFYSVGIGQISSEVPQNLSASRPQDRQFILSSKKLLLSDSGFYLCAWTMDSSSYEQYFGPGTRLTVT.

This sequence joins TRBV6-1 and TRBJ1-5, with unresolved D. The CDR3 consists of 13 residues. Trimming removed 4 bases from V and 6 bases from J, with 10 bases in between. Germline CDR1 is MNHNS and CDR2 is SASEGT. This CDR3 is CASSGSNGQPQHF. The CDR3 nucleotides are TGTGCCAGCAGTGGGAGTAATGGTCAGCCCCAGCATTTT.

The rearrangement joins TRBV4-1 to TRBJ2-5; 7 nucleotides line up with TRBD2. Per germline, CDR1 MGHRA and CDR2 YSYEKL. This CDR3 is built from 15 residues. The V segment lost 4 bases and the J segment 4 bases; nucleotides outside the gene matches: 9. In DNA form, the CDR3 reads TGCGCCAGCAGCCTTTTGGGGGGAGGGTTAGAGACCCAGTACTTC. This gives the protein CASSLLGGGLETQYF.